This record covers a single T cell receptor (beta chain). Its matching antigen is unknown. The CDR3 consists of 16 residues. Per the germline V gene, CDR1 is SGHNT and CDR2 is YYREEE (reference sequence). Trimming left V 5 bases short and J 5 bases short, with 19 bases between. Blood draws occurred at baseline, cycle 4 day 1, and cycle 7 day 1. The data belong to a study of OX40 agonist ivuxolimab in advanced cancers. The overall study: Three patients got partial responses; one had hepatocellular carcinoma and two had cutaneous melanoma. Notes on the study in general: Expanded clones belonging to CD8+ T cells outnumbered, on average, those of CD4+.

TCRdb's table, derived via immunoSEQ multiplex PCR, lists solely in-frame clones and lacks some. The data show some 70,000 clones, approximately 89% seen once. The clonotype comes from an adult with an advanced solid tumor such as melanoma, head and neck, liver or kidney cancer. Sequencing was performed on CD4+ or CD8+ T cells sorted from blood, taken in a trial of the OX40 agonist ivuxolimab. The chain is built from TRBV5-4 and TRBJ1-4, with D perhaps matching TRBD1 (6 bases). The CDR3 nucleotides read TGTGCCAGCAGTAATCCAGCCCAGGGGCCAAATGAAAAACTGTTTTTT. Amino acids: CASSNPAQGPNEKLFF.